This T cell receptor (beta chain) was identified in a study of cytomegalovirus exposure and HLA in healthy donors. This clone was observed a handful of times. Germline V gene data show CDR1 as SGHTA and CDR2 as FQGNSA. Trimming shortened V by 8 bases and J by 9 bases, and 11 bases separated the two germline ends. CDR3 length: 11 amino acids. PCR primers comprised 60 Vbeta and 13 Jbeta primers. Libraries were prepared by immunoSEQ multiplex PCR; TCRdb keeps only in-frame clonotypes and omits some of them. The sample records about 130,000 clones, 70% to 90% being singletons. This TCR derives from a boy younger than 18 in good health and CMV-seronegative. The sample comprised PBMCs. This chain links TRBV7-2 with TRBJ2-1; D uncertain. CDR3 sequence reads: CASSLKREQFF. For the CDR3, the DNA is TGTGCCAGCTCCCTAAAGCGTGAGCAGTTCTTC.